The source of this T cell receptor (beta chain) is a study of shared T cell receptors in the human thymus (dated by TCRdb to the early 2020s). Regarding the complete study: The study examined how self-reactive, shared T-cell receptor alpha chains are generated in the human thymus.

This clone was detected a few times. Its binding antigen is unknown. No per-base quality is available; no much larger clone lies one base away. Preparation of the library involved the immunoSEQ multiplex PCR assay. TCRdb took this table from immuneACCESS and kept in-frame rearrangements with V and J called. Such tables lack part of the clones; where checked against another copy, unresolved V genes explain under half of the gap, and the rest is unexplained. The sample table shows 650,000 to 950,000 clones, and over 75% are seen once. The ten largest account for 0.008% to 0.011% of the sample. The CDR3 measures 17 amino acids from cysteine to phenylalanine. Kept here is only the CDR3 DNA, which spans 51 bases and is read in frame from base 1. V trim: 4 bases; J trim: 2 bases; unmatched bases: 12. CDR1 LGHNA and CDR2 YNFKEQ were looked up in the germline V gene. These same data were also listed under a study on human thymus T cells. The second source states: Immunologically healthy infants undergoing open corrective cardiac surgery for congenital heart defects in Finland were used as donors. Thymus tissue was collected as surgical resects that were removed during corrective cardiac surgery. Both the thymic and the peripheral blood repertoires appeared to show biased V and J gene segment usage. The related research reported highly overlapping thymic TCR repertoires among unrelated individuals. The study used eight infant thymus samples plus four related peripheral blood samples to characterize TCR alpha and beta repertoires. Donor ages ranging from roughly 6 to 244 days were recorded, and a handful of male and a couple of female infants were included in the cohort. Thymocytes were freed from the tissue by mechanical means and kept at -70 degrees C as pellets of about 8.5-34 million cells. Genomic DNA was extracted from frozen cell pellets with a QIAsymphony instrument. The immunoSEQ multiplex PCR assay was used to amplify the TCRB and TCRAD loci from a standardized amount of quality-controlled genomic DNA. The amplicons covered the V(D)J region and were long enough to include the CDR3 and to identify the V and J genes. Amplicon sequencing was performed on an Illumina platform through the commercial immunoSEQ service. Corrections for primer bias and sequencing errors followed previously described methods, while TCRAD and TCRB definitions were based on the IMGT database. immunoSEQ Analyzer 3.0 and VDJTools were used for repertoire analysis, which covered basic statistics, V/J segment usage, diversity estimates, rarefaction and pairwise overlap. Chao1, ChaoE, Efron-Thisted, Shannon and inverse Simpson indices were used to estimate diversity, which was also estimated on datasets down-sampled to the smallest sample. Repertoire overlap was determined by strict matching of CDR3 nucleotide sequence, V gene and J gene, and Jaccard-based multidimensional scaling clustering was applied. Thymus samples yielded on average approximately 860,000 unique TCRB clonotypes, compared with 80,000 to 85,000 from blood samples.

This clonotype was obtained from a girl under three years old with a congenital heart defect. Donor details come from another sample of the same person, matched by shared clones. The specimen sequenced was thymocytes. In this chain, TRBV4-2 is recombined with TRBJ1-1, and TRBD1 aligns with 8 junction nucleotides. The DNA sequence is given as TGTGCCAGCAGCCCACAAAGGGACAGGAGGACTAACACTGAAGCTTTCTTT. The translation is CASSPQRDRRTNTEAFF.